This is a list of T cell receptor beta chains from one sample in a study of OX40 agonist ivuxolimab in advanced cancers. TCRdb keeps only in-frame clones here, not all; method: immunoSEQ multiplex PCR. The table includes 15,000 or so clones, roughly 88% detected once. The sample in question was CD4+ or CD8+ T cells sorted from blood, obtained in a trial of the OX40 agonist ivuxolimab. The source is an adult with an advanced solid tumor such as melanoma, head and neck, liver or kidney cancer. CDR3s leave out the opening cysteine and the closing phenylalanine or tryptophan. The order of the fields is clone size, V gene, CDR3 protein. Clone sizes are given selectively: once, few, many, or a class where the clone is expanded.

>.|TRBV28
ASRRTGQVGYT
>.|TRBV28
ASSLWRKNEAF
>.|TRBV9
ASSVSADTQY
>.|TRBV29-1
SVEDLLQVSSNYGYT
>.|TRBV4-3
ASSHDRGLTEAF
>.|TRBV6-1
ASSEQGGFTEAF
>once|TRBV4-3
ASSQDRKIGEQF
>.|TRBV7-8
ASSDYTGTGVLDTQY
>.|TRBV6-1
ASSLGNEQF
>.|TRBV13
ASSFRLAGAKDTQY
>once|TRBV7-6
ASSFGTGWAYEQY